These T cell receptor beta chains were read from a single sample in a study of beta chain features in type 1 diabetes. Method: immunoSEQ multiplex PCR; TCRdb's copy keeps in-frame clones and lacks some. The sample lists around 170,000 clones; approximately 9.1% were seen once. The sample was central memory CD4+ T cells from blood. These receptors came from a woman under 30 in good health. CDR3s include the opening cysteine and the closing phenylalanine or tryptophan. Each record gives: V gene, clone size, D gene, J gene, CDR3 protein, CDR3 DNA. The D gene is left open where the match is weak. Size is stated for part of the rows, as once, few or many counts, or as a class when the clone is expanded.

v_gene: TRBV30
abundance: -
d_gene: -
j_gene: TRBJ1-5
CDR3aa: CAWSKGVSNQPQHF
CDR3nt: TGTGCCTGGAGTAAAGGGGTTTCAAATCAGCCCCAGCATTTT

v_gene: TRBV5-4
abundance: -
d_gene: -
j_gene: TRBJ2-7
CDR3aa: CASRSGTRSREQYF
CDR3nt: TGTGCCAGCAGATCCGGGACAAGGTCTAGGGAGCAGTACTTC

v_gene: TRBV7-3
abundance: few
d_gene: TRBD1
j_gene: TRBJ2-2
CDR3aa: CASSSGTVNTGELFF
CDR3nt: TGTGCCAGCAGCTCCGGGACAGTGAACACCGGGGAGCTGTTTTTT

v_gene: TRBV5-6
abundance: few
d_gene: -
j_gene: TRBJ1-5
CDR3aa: CASSGSGGNQPQHF
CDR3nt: TGTGCCAGCAGCGGGTCAGGGGGCAATCAGCCCCAGCATTTT

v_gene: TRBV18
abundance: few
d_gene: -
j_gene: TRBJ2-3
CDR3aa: CASSPGDTQYF
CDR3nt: TGTGCCAGCTCCCCCGGGGATACGCAGTATTTT

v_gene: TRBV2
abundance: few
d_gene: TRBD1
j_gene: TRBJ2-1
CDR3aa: CASSVAGGYNEQFF
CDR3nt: TGTGCCAGCAGTGTTGCAGGGGGCTACAATGAGCAGTTCTTC

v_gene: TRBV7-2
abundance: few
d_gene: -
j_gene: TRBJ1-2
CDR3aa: CASSFTEYGYTF
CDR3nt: TGTGCCAGCAGCTTCACGGAGTATGGCTACACCTTC

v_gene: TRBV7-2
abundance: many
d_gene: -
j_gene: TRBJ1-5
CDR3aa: CASSLVQGNQPQHF
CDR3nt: TGTGCCAGCAGCTTAGTACAGGGCAATCAGCCCCAGCATTTT

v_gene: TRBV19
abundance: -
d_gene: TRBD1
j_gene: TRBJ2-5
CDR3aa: CASGMGQGLTQETQYF
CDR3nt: TGTGCCAGTGGAATGGGACAGGGCCTTACCCAAGAGACCCAGTACTTC

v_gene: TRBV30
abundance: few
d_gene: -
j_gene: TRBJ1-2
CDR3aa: CAWSVPGLYSGYTF
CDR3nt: TGTGCCTGGAGTGTACCAGGGTTGTATTCTGGCTACACCTTC

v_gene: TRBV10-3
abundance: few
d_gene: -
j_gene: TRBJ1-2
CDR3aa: CAISMDSTYGYTF
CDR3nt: TGTGCCATCAGCATGGACAGTACCTATGGCTACACCTTC

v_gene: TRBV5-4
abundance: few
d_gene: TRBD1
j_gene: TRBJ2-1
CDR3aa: CASSLDRGAYNEQFF
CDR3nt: TGTGCCAGCAGCTTGGACAGGGGGGCCTACAATGAGCAGTTCTTC

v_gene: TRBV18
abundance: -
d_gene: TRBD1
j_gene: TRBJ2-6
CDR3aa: CATADRGNSGANVLTF
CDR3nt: TGTGCCACAGCCGACAGGGGGAACTCTGGGGCCAACGTCCTGACTTTC

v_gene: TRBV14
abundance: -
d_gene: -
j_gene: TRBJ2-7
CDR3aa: CASSQDTGWQYF
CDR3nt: TGTGCCAGCAGCCAAGATACAGGGTGGCAGTACTTC

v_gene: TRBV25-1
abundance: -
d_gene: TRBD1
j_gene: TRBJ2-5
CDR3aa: CASSDTGTGVETQYF
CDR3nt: TGTGCCAGCAGTGATACCGGGACAGGGGTTGAGACCCAGTACTTC

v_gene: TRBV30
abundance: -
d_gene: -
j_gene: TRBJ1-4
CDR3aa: CAWKRVVAPATNEKLFF
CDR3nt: TGTGCCTGGAAACGGGTGGTGGCACCTGCAACTAATGAAAAACTGTTTTTT

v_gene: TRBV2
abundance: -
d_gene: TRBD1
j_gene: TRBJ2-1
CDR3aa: CASSGTAYNEQFF
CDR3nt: TGTGCCAGCAGCGGGACAGCTTACAATGAGCAGTTCTTC

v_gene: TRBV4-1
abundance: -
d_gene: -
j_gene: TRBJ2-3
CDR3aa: CASSQVTSIDTQYF
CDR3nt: TGCGCCAGCAGCCAAGTAACTAGCATAGATACGCAGTATTTT

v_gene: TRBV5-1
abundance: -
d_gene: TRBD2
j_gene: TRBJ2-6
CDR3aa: CASSLAGGAGVNLPTF
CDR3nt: TGCGCCAGCAGCTTGGCGGGGGGGGCAGGTGTCAATCTTCCGACTTTC

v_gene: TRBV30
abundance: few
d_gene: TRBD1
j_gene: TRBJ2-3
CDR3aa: CALLTGAPSTDTQYF
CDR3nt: TGTGCCCTACTCACAGGGGCCCCTAGCACAGATACGCAGTATTTT

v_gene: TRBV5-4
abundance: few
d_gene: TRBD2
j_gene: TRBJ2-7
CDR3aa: CASSSPGGSYEQYF
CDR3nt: TGTGCCAGCAGCTCCCCGGGGGGCTCCTACGAGCAGTACTTC

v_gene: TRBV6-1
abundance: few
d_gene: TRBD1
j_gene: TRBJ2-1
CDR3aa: CASSQPPGQGTFF
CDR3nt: TGTGCCAGCAGCCAACCGCCGGGACAGGGAACGTTCTTC

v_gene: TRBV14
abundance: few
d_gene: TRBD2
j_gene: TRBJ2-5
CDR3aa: CASSQDRLAGLETQYF
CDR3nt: TGTGCCAGCAGCCAAGATCGGCTAGCGGGGTTAGAGACCCAGTACTTC

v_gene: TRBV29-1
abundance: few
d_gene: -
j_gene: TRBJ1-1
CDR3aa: CSVDGGVNTEAFF
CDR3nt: TGCAGCGTTGATGGGGGGGTAAACACTGAAGCTTTCTTT

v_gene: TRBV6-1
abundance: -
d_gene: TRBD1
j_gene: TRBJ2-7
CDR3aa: CASRDRGLTEQYF
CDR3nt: TGTGCCAGCAGGGACAGGGGGCTGACCGAGCAGTACTTC

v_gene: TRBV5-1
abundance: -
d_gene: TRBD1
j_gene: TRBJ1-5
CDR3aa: CASSIGQGAYQPQHF
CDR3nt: TGCGCCAGCAGCATCGGACAGGGGGCCTATCAGCCCCAGCATTTT

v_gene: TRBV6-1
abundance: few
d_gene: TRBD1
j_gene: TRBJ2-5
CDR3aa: CASSLGQNQETQYF
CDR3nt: TGTGCCAGCAGCTTGGGACAGAACCAAGAGACCCAGTACTTC

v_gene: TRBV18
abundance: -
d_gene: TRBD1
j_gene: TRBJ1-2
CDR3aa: CASSPSQGELYGYTF
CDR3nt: TGTGCCAGCTCACCAAGCCAGGGGGAACTCTATGGCTACACCTTC

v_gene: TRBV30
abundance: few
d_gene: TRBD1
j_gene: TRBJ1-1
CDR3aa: CAWSLDRGTEAFF
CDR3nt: TGTGCCTGGAGTTTGGACAGGGGCACTGAAGCTTTCTTT